A selection of T cell receptor beta chains follows, all from one sample in a study of regulatory T cells in long-lasting Graves disease. TCRdb reanalysed the multiplex PCR reads using MiXCR and keeps one entry per CDR3 protein. The sample holds 500,000 to 800,000 distinct CDR3 sequences; around 30% are singletons and the top ten take around 42%. Sequencing was performed on peripheral blood mononuclear cells (PBMCs), taken when the disease was refractory, from a patient treated with antithyroid drugs. These receptors originate from a female donor with Graves disease. The CDR3 runs from the conserved cysteine through the conserved F or W. The D gene is left open where the match is weak. For some rows the clone size is stated as once, few or many, or as a class when expanded; others skip it.

>TRBJ1-5|NA|NA|TRBV19
CASSLTINQPQHF
TGTGCCAGTAGTCTCACAATCAATCAGCCCCAGCATTTT
>TRBJ1-2|NA|few|TRBV6-1
CASSPAEGYGTGYTF
TGTGCCAGCAGCCCCGCCGAGGGTTATGGAACGGGCTACACCTTC
>TRBJ2-5|NA|many|TRBV27
CASSLHRLETQYF
TGTGCCAGCAGTCTCCATCGCCTAGAGACCCAGTACTTC
>TRBJ2-2|NA|NA|TRBV11-2
CASSLAGVTGELSF
TGTGCCAGCAGCTTAGCGGGAGTCACCGGGGAGCTGTCTTTT
>TRBJ1-2|NA|few|TRBV19
CASSKDGANYGYTF
TGTGCCAGTAGTAAGGATGGGGCCAACTATGGCTACACCTTC
>TRBJ2-7|TRBD1|NA|TRBV20-1
CSAREQGQLEQYF
TGCAGTGCTAGAGAACAGGGGCAACTCGAGCAGTACTTC
>TRBJ1-5|TRBD1|few|TRBV2
CASSRGQGYQPQHF
TGTGCCAGCAGTAGGGGACAGGGCTATCAGCCCCAGCATTTT
>TRBJ1-5|TRBD1|many|TRBV12-3/TRBV12-4
CASSLRDSGNQPQHF
TGTGCCAGCAGTTTAAGGGACAGCGGCAATCAGCCCCAGCATTTT
>TRBJ2-4|NA|NA|TRBV4-1
CASSQGLRGEAKNIQYF
TGCGCCAGCAGCCAAGGCCTACGCGGGGAAGCCAAAAACATTCAGTACTTC
>TRBJ2-2|TRBD2|NA|TRBV20-1
CSARLPGGTGELFF
TGCAGTGCTAGACTACCGGGGGGCACCGGGGAGCTGTTTTTT
>TRBJ2-2|NA|few|TRBV7-9
CASSVDRNTGELFF
TGTGCCAGCAGCGTCGACAGAAACACCGGGGAGCTGTTTTTT
>TRBJ1-1|TRBD1|few|TRBV25-1
CASMRTGSTEAFF
TGTGCCAGCATGAGGACAGGGAGCACTGAAGCTTTCTTT
>TRBJ1-3|TRBD1|few|TRBV19
CASRGTGMISGNTIYF
TGTGCCAGCCGGGGGACAGGGATGATCTCTGGAAACACCATATATTTT
>TRBJ2-7|TRBD2|many|TRBV11-2
CASSWGGDEQYF
TGTGCCAGCAGCTGGGGGGGGGACGAGCAGTACTTC
>TRBJ2-2|NA|many|TRBV2
CASSETRKDTGELFF
TGTGCCAGCAGTGAAACCCGGAAAGACACCGGGGAGCTGTTTTTT
>TRBJ1-4|NA|NA|TRBV2
CASRLRGQGEKLFF
TGTGCCAGCAGGCTTCGGGGGCAGGGTGAAAAACTGTTTTTT
>TRBJ2-7|NA|NA|TRBV20-1
CSAGGRSDRAYEQYF
TGCAGTGCCGGGGGTCGAAGTGATAGGGCGTACGAGCAGTACTTC
>TRBJ1-6|TRBD1|many|TRBV9
CASSVSGQGGTPLHF
TGTGCCAGCAGCGTATCGGGACAGGGGGGAACACCCCTCCACTTT
>TRBJ1-1|TRBD1|few|TRBV6-1
CASNRQGGRNTEAFF
TGTGCCAGCAATAGACAGGGGGGAAGAAACACTGAAGCTTTCTTT
>TRBJ2-5|TRBD1|once|TRBV7-2
CASSLFFITGGFRQETQYF
TGTGCCAGCAGCTTATTCTTTATAACAGGGGGATTTCGGCAAGAGACCCAGTACTTC
>TRBJ1-4|NA|NA|TRBV28
CASSLSIPGGINEKLFF
TGTGCCAGCAGTTTATCGATTCCGGGGGGTATTAATGAAAAACTGTTTTTT
>TRBJ1-4|NA|NA|TRBV20-1
CSKTDRNEKLFF
TGCAGCAAGACAGACCGTAATGAAAAACTGTTTTTT
>TRBJ2-4|NA|few|TRBV7-2
CASSLVSRGPSSSQYF
TGTGCCAGCAGCTTAGTTAGTCGGGGCCCCTCTTCTTCCCAGTACTTC
>TRBJ1-2|TRBD1|few|TRBV12-5
CASGGDRAGYGYTF
TGTGCTAGTGGGGGGGACAGGGCGGGCTATGGCTACACCTTC
>TRBJ1-2|TRBD1|NA|TRBV11-2
CASSLWGQGDKNYGYTF
TGTGCCAGCAGCTTATGGGGACAGGGGGACAAAAACTATGGCTACACCTTC
>TRBJ2-2|NA|NA|TRBV5-1
CASSSAPGRNTGELFF
TGCGCCAGCAGCTCCGCCCCAGGTCGTAACACCGGGGAGCTGTTTTTT
>TRBJ1-5|TRBD1|many|TRBV2
CASSTGTVPNQPQHF
TGTGCCAGCAGTACCGGGACAGTTCCCAATCAGCCCCAGCATTTT
>TRBJ1-6|NA|few|TRBV3-1
CASSQTQGYNSPLHF
TGTGCCAGCAGCCAGACACAGGGATATAATTCACCCCTCCACTTT
>TRBJ1-5|NA|NA|TRBV19
CASSMRRTSGYQPQHF
TGTGCCAGTAGTATGCGGCGGACTAGCGGCTATCAGCCCCAGCATTTT
>TRBJ1-4|NA|few|TRBV7-9
CASSLALGEEKLFF
TGTGCCAGCAGCTTAGCCCTTGGTGAAGAAAAACTGTTTTTT
>TRBJ1-1|NA|NA|TRBV9
CASSVAETVNTEAFF
TGTGCCAGCAGCGTAGCGGAGACGGTGAACACTGAAGCTTTCTTT